This T cell receptor beta chain was observed in a study of immune evolution from preneoplasia to lung adenocarcinoma. Study findings and constraints: From normal lung to invasive adenocarcinoma, top clone frequencies appeared to decrease. Normal lung had highest clonality; later lesions appeared denser, more diverse.

Note on this clone: The antigen is undetermined.

Sequencing was performed with immunoSEQ multiplex PCR; in TCRdb, only in-frame clones are kept and a portion is missing. The sample records more than 8,500 clones, 90% being singletons. Histologic diagnosis was independently verified by two lung pathologists. The CDR3 covers 12 residues. V dropped 7 bases and J dropped 4 bases, with 8 bases sitting between them. CDR1 and CDR2 (germline): MDHEN, SYDVKM. Sequencing used FFPE invasive lung adenocarcinoma tissue. The clonotype originates from a person aged 70 to 79 with invasive lung adenocarcinoma. The rearrangement links TRBV28 to TRBJ1-5; no clear D. CDR3: CASTEINQPQHF. In DNA, the CDR3 is TGTGCCAGCACGGAGATTAATCAGCCCCAGCATTTT.